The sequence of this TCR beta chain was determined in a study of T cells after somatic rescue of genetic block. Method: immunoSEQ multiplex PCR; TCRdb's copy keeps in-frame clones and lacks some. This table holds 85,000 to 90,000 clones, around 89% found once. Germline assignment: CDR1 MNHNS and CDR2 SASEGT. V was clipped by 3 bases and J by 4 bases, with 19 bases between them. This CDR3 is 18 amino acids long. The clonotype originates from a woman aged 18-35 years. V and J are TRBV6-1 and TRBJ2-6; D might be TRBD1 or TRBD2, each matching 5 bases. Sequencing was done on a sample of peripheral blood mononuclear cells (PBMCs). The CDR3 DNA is TGTGCCAGCAGTGAGAGGGCAGGGAGTACGAGAGGGGCCAACGTCCTGACTTTC. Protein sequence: CASSERAGSTRGANVLTF.